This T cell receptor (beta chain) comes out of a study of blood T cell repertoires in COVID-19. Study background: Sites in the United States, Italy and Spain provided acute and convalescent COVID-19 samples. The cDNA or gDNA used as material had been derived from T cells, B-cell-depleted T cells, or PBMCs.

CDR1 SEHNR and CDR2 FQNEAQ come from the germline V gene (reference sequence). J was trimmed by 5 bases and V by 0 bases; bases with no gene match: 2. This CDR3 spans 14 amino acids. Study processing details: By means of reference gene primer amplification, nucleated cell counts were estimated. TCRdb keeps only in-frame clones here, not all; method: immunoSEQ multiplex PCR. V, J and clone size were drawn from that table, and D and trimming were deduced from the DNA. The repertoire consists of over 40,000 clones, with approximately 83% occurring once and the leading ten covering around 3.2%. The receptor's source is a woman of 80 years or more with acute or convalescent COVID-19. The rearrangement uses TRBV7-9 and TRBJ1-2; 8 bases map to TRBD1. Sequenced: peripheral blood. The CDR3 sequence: CASSLAGQVYGYTF. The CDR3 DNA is TGTGCCAGCAGCTTAGCGGGACAGGTATATGGCTACACCTTC. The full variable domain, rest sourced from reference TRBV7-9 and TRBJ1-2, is DTGVSQNPRHKITKRGQNVTFRCDPISEHNRLYWYRQTLGQGPEFLTYFQNEAQLEKSRLLSDRFSAERPKGSFSTLEIQRTEQGDSAMYLCASSLAGQVYGYTFGSGTRLTVV.